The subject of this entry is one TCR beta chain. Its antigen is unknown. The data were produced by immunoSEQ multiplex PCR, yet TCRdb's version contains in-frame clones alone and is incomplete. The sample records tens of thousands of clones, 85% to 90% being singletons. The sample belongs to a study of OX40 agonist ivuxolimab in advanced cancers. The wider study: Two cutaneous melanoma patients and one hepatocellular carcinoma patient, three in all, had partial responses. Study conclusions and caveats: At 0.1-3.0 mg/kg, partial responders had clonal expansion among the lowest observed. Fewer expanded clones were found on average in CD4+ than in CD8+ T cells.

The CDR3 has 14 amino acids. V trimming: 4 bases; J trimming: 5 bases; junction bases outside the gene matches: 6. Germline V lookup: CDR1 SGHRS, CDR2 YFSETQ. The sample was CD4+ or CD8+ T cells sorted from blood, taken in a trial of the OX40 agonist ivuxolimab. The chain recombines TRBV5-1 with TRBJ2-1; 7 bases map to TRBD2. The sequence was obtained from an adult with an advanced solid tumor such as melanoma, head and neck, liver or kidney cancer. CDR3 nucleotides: TGCGCCAGCAGCCGTAAGGGAGGGGACAATGAGCAGTTCTTC. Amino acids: CASSRKGGDNEQFF.